These T cell receptor beta chains were read from a single sample in a study of blood T cell repertoires in COVID-19. Here immunoSEQ multiplex PCR was the method, and the copy in TCRdb shows in-frame clones only, minus some. The profile shows about 400,000 clones, approximately 89% of them singletons. The source material was PBMCs or T cells enriched from blood (not recorded which). All receptors come from a man between 40 and 49 years old in a cohort exposed to, infected with or recovered from COVID-19 (not recorded which). Both conserved end residues are part of each CDR3. D genes are given only for firm matches. Expanded clones are given a class, and other clones once, few, many or no size at all.

>.|TRBJ2-7|TRBV5-4|TRBD1
TGTGCCAGCAGACCCACAGGGGGCTCCTACGAGCAGTACTTC
CASRPTGGSYEQYF
>.|TRBJ1-2|TRBV30|.
TGTGCCTGGAAGCCCGGAGGGACTAACTATGGCTACACCTTC
CAWKPGGTNYGYTF
>.|TRBJ2-7|TRBV28|.
TGTGCCAGCAGTTCCCCTCCCGGGAGCTCCTACGAGCAGTACTTC
CASSSPPGSSYEQYF
>.|TRBJ2-1|TRBV18|.
TGTGCCAGCTCACCCCTACTCAATGAGCAGTTCTTC
CASSPLLNEQFF
>few|TRBJ1-3|TRBV9|TRBD1
TGTGCCAGCAGCGTTACAGGGGATACTGGAAACACCATATATTTT
CASSVTGDTGNTIYF
>.|TRBJ1-5|TRBV19|.
TGTGCCAGTAGTATTCAGGGGTCAAGACGAAACAATCAGCCCCAGCATTTT
CASSIQGSRRNNQPQHF
>.|TRBJ2-3|TRBV6-5|.
TGTGCCAGCAGAAATCCGGGACAAACCACAGATACGCAGTATTTT
CASRNPGQTTDTQYF
>.|TRBJ2-5|TRBV9|.
TGTGCCAGCAGCCCCCGCCTTAGGGGAGAGACCCAGTACTTC
CASSPRLRGETQYF
>once|TRBJ1-5|TRBV7-2|TRBD1
TGTGCCAGCAGCCCTGGGACAGGGAAGGGACGTAATCAGCCCCAGCATTTT
CASSPGTGKGRNQPQHF
>.|TRBJ1-3|TRBV5-1|.
TGCGCCAGCAGCTTGGACAGGAGCTCTGGAAACACCATATATTTT
CASSLDRSSGNTIYF
>.|TRBJ1-3|TRBV5-1|.
TGCGCCAGCAGCTTGGGTCCGTCAGGATCTGGAAACACCATATATTTT
CASSLGPSGSGNTIYF
>many|TRBJ1-4|TRBV30|TRBD1
TGTGCCGGCCGGACAGGGCTTGCAACTAATGAAAAACTGTTTTTT
CAGRTGLATNEKLFF
>.|TRBJ1-5|TRBV21-1|.
.
CASRVGRGSNQPQHF
>.|TRBJ2-7|TRBV3-1/TRBV3-2|TRBD1
TGTGCCAGCAGCCTCCGGACAGGCGAGCAGTACTTC
CASSLRTGEQYF
>few|TRBJ2-6|TRBV3-1/TRBV3-2|.
TGTGCCAGCAGCATAACGGGCTCTGGGGCCAACGTCCTGACTTTC
CASSITGSGANVLTF
>.|TRBJ1-1|TRBV20-1|TRBD1
TGCAGTGCTAGTCACCCAGGGACAGGCTTATACACTGAAGCTTTCTTT
CSASHPGTGLYTEAFF
>.|TRBJ1-5|TRBV27|TRBD1
TGTGCCAGCAGTTTGTCCGGGACAGGTGGCAATCAGCCCCAGCATTTT
CASSLSGTGGNQPQHF
>.|TRBJ2-1|TRBV14|TRBD2
TGTGCCAGCAGCCCCCGGGGACTAGCGGGCTACTACAATGAGCAGTTCTTC
CASSPRGLAGYYNEQFF
>.|TRBJ1-2|TRBV18|.
TGTGCCAGCTCACCAGGGGCAGGAGCTAACTATGGCTACACCTTC
CASSPGAGANYGYTF
>.|TRBJ1-3|TRBV9|.
TGTGCCAGCAGCGCACAGGGCAACACCATATATTTT
CASSAQGNTIYF
>.|TRBJ2-3|TRBV2|TRBD2
TGTGCCAGCAGTAAACTAGCGGGCGGCACAGATACGCAGTATTTT
CASSKLAGGTDTQYF
>.|TRBJ1-2|TRBV7-9|.
TGTGCCAGCAGCCTCAGTGTCGGGGGGGTGAATGGCTACACCTTC
CASSLSVGGVNGYTF
>.|TRBJ2-6|TRBV7-9|.
TGTGCCATCCCGGGTCAGAGTACACCTGGGGCCAACGTCCTGACTTTC
CAIPGQSTPGANVLTF
>.|TRBJ2-5|TRBV3-1/TRBV3-2|TRBD2
TGTGCCAGCAGACCCCGGACTAGCGGGGGGCTTCGGGAGACCCAGTACTTC
CASRPRTSGGLRETQYF
>few|TRBJ2-4|TRBV6-5|TRBD1
TGTGCCAGCAGAGGGACAGGCCCAAACATTCAGTACTTC
CASRGTGPNIQYF
>.|TRBJ2-7|TRBV11-2|TRBD2
TGTGCCAGCAGCGTTACTAGCGGCAGCTCCTACGAGCAGTACTTC
CASSVTSGSSYEQYF
>.|TRBJ2-2|TRBV9|TRBD2
TGTGCCAGCAGCGTAAGTGGCGGGAGGAGGAACACCGGGGAGCTGTTTTTT
CASSVSGGRRNTGELFF
>.|TRBJ1-1|TRBV18|.
TGTGCCAGCTCAGGGGGGGCGCCCGCGGGAGCTTTCTTT
CASSGGAPAGAFF
>.|TRBJ2-7|TRBV18|.
TGTGCCAGCTCACCAATTAGGGGGAGCGAGCAGTACTTC
CASSPIRGSEQYF
>once|TRBJ2-5|TRBV3-1/TRBV3-2|.
TGTGCCAGCAGCGTCCGGGGGACCCAGTACTTC
CASSVRGTQYF
>.|TRBJ1-2|TRBV3-1/TRBV3-2|TRBD1
TGTGCCAGCAGCCAAAGACAGGGGGGCTATGGCTACACCTTC
CASSQRQGGYGYTF
>.|TRBJ2-3|TRBV5-1|.
TGCGCCAGCAATTCGGGGACAGATACGCAGTATTTT
CASNSGTDTQYF
>.|TRBJ1-1|TRBV19|TRBD1
TGTGCCATTCGGAAGGGGGCAAACACTGAAGCTTTCTTT
CAIRKGANTEAFF
>.|TRBJ2-5|TRBV29-1|TRBD1
TGCAGCGTTCGGCAGACAGGGAAAGAGACCCAGTACTTC
CSVRQTGKETQYF
>.|TRBJ2-5|TRBV11-2|TRBD1
TGTGCCAGCAGTCCGGGACAGATACAAGAGACCCAGTACTTC
CASSPGQIQETQYF
>.|TRBJ1-2|TRBV28|.
TGTGCCAGCAGTTTCAGACGCGGTAATGGCTACACCTTC
CASSFRRGNGYTF
>.|TRBJ2-2|TRBV19|TRBD2
TGTGCCAGTAGTACCAGCGGGAGAGGCGACACCGGGGAGCTGTTTTTT
CASSTSGRGDTGELFF
>.|TRBJ2-7|TRBV9|.
TGTGCCAGCAGTCTGGGGGCGCTGAGCTCCTACGAGCAGTACTTC
CASSLGALSSYEQYF
>.|TRBJ2-7|TRBV4-1|TRBD2
TGCGCCAGCAGCCAGGCTCGACTAGCGGGCATAACCTACGAGCAGTACTTC
CASSQARLAGITYEQYF
>once|TRBJ2-7|TRBV7-9|TRBD2
TGTGCCAGCAGCCTCATAAGCGGGAGGGCTTACGAGCAGTACTTC
CASSLISGRAYEQYF
>.|TRBJ2-7|TRBV15|.
TGTGCCACCAGCAGCCAGGGCTCCTACGAGCAGTACTTC
CATSSQGSYEQYF
>.|TRBJ1-4|TRBV2|TRBD1
TGTGCCAGCACGAGGACAGGGTATAATGAAAAACTGTTTTTT
CASTRTGYNEKLFF
>once|TRBJ1-2|TRBV6-5|.
TGTGCCAGCGCTACCAAGGACGGGGCGGGAGGCTACACCTTC
CASATKDGAGGYTF
>.|TRBJ1-1|TRBV18|.
TGTGCCAGCTCACCACCTAACCGAGGATTGGCCGCGGGGCCAGAAGCTTTCTTT
CASSPPNRGLAAGPEAFF
>.|TRBJ1-1|TRBV12-3/TRBV12-4|.
TGTGCCAGCAGTTTTGACACGAACACTGAAGCTTTCTTT
CASSFDTNTEAFF
>once|TRBJ1-2|TRBV3-1/TRBV3-2|.
TGTGCCAGCAGCCAAGGGCAGGGTCGTGGCTACACCTTC
CASSQGQGRGYTF
>few|TRBJ2-1|TRBV15|.
TGTGCCACCAGCAATCGAGCCTTTGAGCAGTTCTTC
CATSNRAFEQFF
>.|TRBJ2-7|TRBV10-3|TRBD2
TGTGCCATCACGGCTAGCGGGAGGGGGGATCTTTCCGGCGAGCAGTACTTC
CAITASGRGDLSGEQYF
>.|TRBJ2-2|TRBV5-1|TRBD1
TGCGCCAGCAGCCAACAGGGGCTGCGCACCGGGGAGCTGTTTTTT
CASSQQGLRTGELFF
>few|TRBJ2-7|TRBV5-1|.
TGCGCCAGCAGCTTGGCGGGCCGGGATCTCGACGAGCAGTACTTC
CASSLAGRDLDEQYF